This T cell receptor beta chain was profiled in a study of T cell responses to AZD1222 COVID-19 vaccine. Generated by immunoSEQ multiplex PCR, the TCRdb table keeps only in-frame clones and is missing some. This sample has tens of thousands of clones, with 87% found just once. V lost 2 bases, J lost 4 bases, and 11 bases lay in between. The germline V gene has CDR1 KGHSH and CDR2 LQKENI. The CDR3 covers 15 residues. The sequencing used peripheral blood, collected on day 0 of AZD1222 vaccination. The TCR comes from an adult in good health. The V call is TRBV18, the J call TRBJ2-2; possibly TRBD2 for D (6 bases). CDR3 in amino acids: CASSPWQEGTGELFF. The CDR3, as DNA: TGTGCCAGCTCACCATGGCAGGAGGGCACCGGGGAGCTGTTTTTT.